This record concerns one T cell receptor beta chain sequence. The source of the sample is a study of T-cell reconstitution after alpha-beta-depleted transplantation in children. V was trimmed by 3 bases and J by 4 bases, leaving 12 bases between them. Germline V CDR1 and CDR2: SEHNR, FQNEAQ (reference sequence). CDR3 length equals 14 residues. Library preparation (for TCRbeta) was performed with unique molecular identifiers. TCRdb reanalysed the PCR reads using MiXCR and keeps one entry per CDR3 protein. The sample lists about 610,000 distinct CDR3 sequences, under 12% occurring once. The sequence came from a human donor who donated a stem cell graft to a child with acute myeloid leukemia. The sample in question was PBMCs from the stem cell graft donor, obtained from the stem cell graft. This sequence joins TRBV7-9 and TRBJ1-2; a weak D match, TRBD1 (6 bases). The CDR3 DNA is TGTGCCAGCAGCTTCAGGGGTCTACTCTATGGCTACACCTTC. Its translation: CASSFRGLLYGYTF.